The clone carrying this T cell receptor beta chain was counted between two and nine times. This specimen belongs to a study of blood T cell repertoires in COVID-19. Overall study: COVID-19 samples from acute and convalescent phases originated in the United States, Italy and Spain. Sources were T cells, B-cell-depleted T cells, or PBMCs; the material itself was cDNA or gDNA.

Methods used by the authors: The authors estimated nucleated cell counts from reference gene primer amplification. Profiling relied on immunoSEQ multiplex PCR, and the TCRdb table lists in-frame clones only, not all of them. V and J calls and clone size are as listed in that table; D and trimming were resolved from the DNA. The sample includes 100,000 to 150,000 clones, about 79% of them seen just once. This CDR3 region has 15 residues. With 3 bases removed from V and 5 bases from J, the gap between germline ends came to 16 bases. Germline loops: CDR1 MNHEY, CDR2 SVGEGT. V usage is TRBV6-2 or TRBV6-3 and J usage is TRBJ1-1, with D possibly being TRBD1 (5 bases). The TCR sequence derives from a man in his forties or fifties with active or convalescent COVID-19. Material: peripheral blood. Here the CDR3 DNA reads TGTGCCAGCAGTTATAGCAGGGATGGAAGGACTGAAGCTTTCTTT. Translation gives CASSYSRDGRTEAFF.